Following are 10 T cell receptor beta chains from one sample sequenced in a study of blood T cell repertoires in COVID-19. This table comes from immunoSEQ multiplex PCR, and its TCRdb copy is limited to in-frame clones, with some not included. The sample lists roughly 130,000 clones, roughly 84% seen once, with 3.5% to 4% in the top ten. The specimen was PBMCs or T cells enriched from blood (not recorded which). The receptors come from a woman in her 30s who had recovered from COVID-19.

CDR3 residues: CASSLVGTWREETQYF. DNA of the CDR3: TGTGCCAGCAGCTTGGTGGGGACTTGGAGAGAAGAGACCCAGTACTTC. The V gene is TRBV5-4, the J gene TRBJ2-5; tentatively, D is TRBD2 (6 bases). Germline V gene data show CDR1 as SGHNT and CDR2 as YYREEE (reference sequence). V lost 0 bases and J lost 3, with 15 bases in between. This CDR3 comprises 16 residues. Supplemented by reference TRBV5-4 and TRBJ2-5, the full variable domain reads ETGVTQSPTHLIKTRGQQVTLRCSSQSGHNTVSWYQQALGQGPQFIFQYYREEENGRGNFPPRFSGLQFPNYSSELNVNALELDDSALYLCASSLVGTWREETQYFGPGTRLLVL.

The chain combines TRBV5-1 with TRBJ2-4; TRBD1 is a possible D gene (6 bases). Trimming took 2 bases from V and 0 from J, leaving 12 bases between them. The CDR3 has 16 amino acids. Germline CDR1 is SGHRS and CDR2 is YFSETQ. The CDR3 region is CASSFLQGGAKNIQYF. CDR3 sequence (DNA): TGCGCCAGCAGCTTCTTACAAGGGGGAGCCAAAAACATTCAGTACTTC.

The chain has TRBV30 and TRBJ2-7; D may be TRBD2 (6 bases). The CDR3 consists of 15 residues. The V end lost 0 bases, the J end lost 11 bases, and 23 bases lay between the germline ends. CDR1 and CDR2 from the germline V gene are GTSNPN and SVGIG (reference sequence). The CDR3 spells CAWSVRITKAGGKYF. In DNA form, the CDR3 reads TGTGCCTGGAGTGTACGAATCACTAAGGCCGGAGGGAAGTACTTC.

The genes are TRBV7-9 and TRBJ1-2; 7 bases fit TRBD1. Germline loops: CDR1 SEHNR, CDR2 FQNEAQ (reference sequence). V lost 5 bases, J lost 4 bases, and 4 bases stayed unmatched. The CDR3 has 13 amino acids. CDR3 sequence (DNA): TGTGCCAGCAGCCTAGGGACAGCCTATGGCTACACCTTC. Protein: CASSLGTAYGYTF.

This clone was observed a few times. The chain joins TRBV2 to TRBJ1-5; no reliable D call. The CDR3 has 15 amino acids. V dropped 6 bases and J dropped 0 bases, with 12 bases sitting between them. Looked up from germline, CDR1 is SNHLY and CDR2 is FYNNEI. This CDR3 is CASSATRGSNQPQHF. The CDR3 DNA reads TGTGCCAGCAGCGCCACGCGTGGTAGCAATCAGCCCCAGCATTTT.

The CDR3 loop reads CASSFEREPEAFF. CDR3 sequence (DNA): TGCGCCAGCAGCTTCGAAAGGGAGCCTGAAGCTTTCTTT. The chain carries TRBV5-1 and TRBJ1-1, with D hard to call. Germline V gives CDR1 SGHRS, CDR2 YFSETQ. The CDR3 extends over 13 amino acids. The ends were cut back, 2 bases at V and 6 bases at J, with 11 bases in the middle.

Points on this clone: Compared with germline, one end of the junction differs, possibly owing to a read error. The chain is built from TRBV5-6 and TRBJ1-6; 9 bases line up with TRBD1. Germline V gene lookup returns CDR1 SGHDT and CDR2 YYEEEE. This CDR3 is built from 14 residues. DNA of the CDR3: TGTGCCAGCACCTTGGGACAGGGTTATTCACCCCTCCACTTT. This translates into CASTLGQGYSPLHF.

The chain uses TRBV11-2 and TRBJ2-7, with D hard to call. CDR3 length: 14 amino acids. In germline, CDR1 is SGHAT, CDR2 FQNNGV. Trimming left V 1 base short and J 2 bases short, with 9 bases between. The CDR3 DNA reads TGTGCCAGCAGCTTAGTCGACAAGCCCTACGAGCAGTACTTC. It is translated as CASSLVDKPYEQYF.

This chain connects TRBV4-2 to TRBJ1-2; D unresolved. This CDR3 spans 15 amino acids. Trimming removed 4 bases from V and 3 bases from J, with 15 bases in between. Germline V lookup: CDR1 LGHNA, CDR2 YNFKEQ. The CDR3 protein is CASSPTSERDYGYTF. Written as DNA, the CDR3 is TGTGCCAGCAGCCCCACCTCTGAGAGAGACTATGGCTACACCTTC.

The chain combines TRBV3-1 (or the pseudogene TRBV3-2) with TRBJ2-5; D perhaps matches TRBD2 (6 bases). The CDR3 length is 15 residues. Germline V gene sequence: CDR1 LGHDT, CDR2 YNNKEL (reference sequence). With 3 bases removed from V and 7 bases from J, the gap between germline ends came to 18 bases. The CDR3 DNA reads TGTGCCAGCAGCCAGGGGACTGGGCCCTCCGGGACCCAGTACTTC. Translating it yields CASSQGTGPSGTQYF.